This TCR beta chain was sequenced for a study of blood T cell repertoires in COVID-19. Study overall: PBMCs, B-cell-depleted T cells, or T cells were the source of the cDNA or gDNA that made up the material.

A remark on this clone: Germline and junction disagree at one end, which may indicate a read error.

The germline gives CDR1 MNHNS, CDR2 SASEGT. The CDR3 totals 13 residues. The age range of participants was about 18 to 95 years, with residence in more than 20 US areas. Resolution of symptoms, clearance, or two negative PCRs was present in recovered Cohort 3 donors. Profiled with immunoSEQ multiplex PCR; TCRdb holds only in-frame clones, not every one. The table lists some 180,000 clones, 85% of them singletons. This sequence was found in a man in his forties or fifties who had recovered from COVID-19. The chain employs TRBV6-1 and TRBJ1-5; D unclear. The sequencing sample was made of PBMCs or T cells enriched from blood (not recorded which). CDR3 sequence reads: CASGEHLDQPQHF. The CDR3 DNA follows: TGTGCCAGCGGTGAGCACCTAGATCAGCCCCAGCATTTT.